These 8 T cell receptor beta chains share one sample of origin, sequenced in a study of blood T cell repertoires in COVID-19. Some clones are missing from TCRdb's copy, which holds only in-frame ones; the method was immunoSEQ multiplex PCR. The table lists about 670,000 clones, around 90% of them singletons, with under 0.3% in the top ten. Sequenced: peripheral blood. All receptors derive from a woman aged 18-29 years with acute or convalescent COVID-19.

The chain joins TRBV3-1 (or the pseudogene TRBV3-2) to TRBJ1-2; maybe TRBD1 (5 bases). From germline, CDR1 is LGHDT and CDR2 YNNKEL (reference sequence). The CDR3 runs to 17 residues. V was shortened by 2 bases and J by 5 bases, with 21 bases between the two germline ends. The CDR3, as DNA: TGTGCCAGCAGCCAACGACTAGGGGCCGCGCCGGGGTATGGCTACACCTTC. This codes for CASSQRLGAAPGYGYTF.

The chain uses TRBV27 and TRBJ2-1, with D maybe TRBD1 (6 bases). The CDR3 extends over 12 amino acids. Germline CDR1 and CDR2: MNHEY and SMNVEV (reference sequence). Trimming cost V 3 bases and J 8 bases, with 8 bases left between them. CDR3 sequence: CASSLWGHEQFF. Here the CDR3 DNA reads TGTGCCAGCAGTTTGTGGGGGCATGAGCAGTTCTTC.

This rearrangement joins TRBV19 to TRBJ1-5; D is uncertain. Germline assignment: CDR1 LNHDA and CDR2 SQIVND (reference sequence). V lost 5 bases, J lost 5 bases, and 16 bases lay in between. The CDR3 is 15 residues long. The CDR3 here is CASSPWQAGDQPQHF. The CDR3 nucleotides read TGTGCCAGTAGTCCATGGCAGGCGGGCGATCAGCCCCAGCATTTT. The full variable domain, rest sourced from reference TRBV19 and TRBJ1-5, is DGGITQSPKYLFRKEGQNVTLSCEQNLNHDAMYWYRQDPGQGLRLIYYSQIVNDFQKGDIAEGYSVSREKKESFPLTVTSAQKNPTAFYLCASSPWQAGDQPQHFGDGTRLSIL.

The chain couples TRBV19 to TRBJ1-2; D unresolved. CDR1 is LNHDA and CDR2 is SQIVND in the germline V gene (reference sequence). This CDR3 is 16 amino acids long. Trimming removed 2 bases at V and 4 bases at J, with 17 bases between. CDR3 region: CASSISGDSGVYGYTF. Written as DNA, the CDR3 is TGTGCCAGTAGTATATCCGGGGATAGCGGGGTCTATGGCTACACCTTC.

The V and J genes are TRBV7-8 and TRBJ2-5; possible D gene TRBD2, 6 bases. The V and J ends lost 1 base and 5 bases respectively, with 8 bases between them. Germline V lookup: CDR1 SGHVS, CDR2 FQNEAQ. CDR3 size: 13 residues. The CDR3 protein is CASSLVGSETQYF. The CDR3, as DNA: TGTGCCAGCAGCTTAGTCGGGAGCGAGACCCAGTACTTC.

The V and J genes are TRBV4-1 and TRBJ1-1; D is possibly TRBD1 (6 bases). The germline V and J ends were trimmed by 3 bases and 4 bases, with 9 bases remaining between them. Germline CDR1 reads MGHRA; CDR2 reads YSYEKL. The CDR3 spans 13 residues. CDR3 loop: CASSQIGGTEAFF. The CDR3 nucleotides are TGCGCCAGCAGCCAGATAGGGGGCACTGAAGCTTTCTTT.

The gene calls are TRBV12-5 and TRBJ1-2, with D maybe TRBD1 (6 bases). V was trimmed by 5 bases and J by 8 bases, leaving 18 bases between them. This CDR3 spans 14 amino acids. Germline V gene lookup returns CDR1 LGHNT and CDR2 FRNRAP. The chain's CDR3 is CASGPLRAQGGYTF. The DNA of the CDR3 is TGTGCTAGTGGTCCCCTCCGAGCCCAGGGGGGCTACACCTTC.

The V and J genes are TRBV29-1 and TRBJ2-3; 11 bases are a match to TRBD1. The CDR3 runs to 16 residues. V was clipped by 7 bases and J by 2 bases; unmatched bases: 11. In germline, CDR1 is SQVTM, CDR2 ANQGSEA. CDR3 nucleotides: TGCAGCGACGGACAGGGGGCCTGGGGGACCACAGATACGCAGTATTTT. Encoded protein: CSDGQGAWGTTDTQYF.